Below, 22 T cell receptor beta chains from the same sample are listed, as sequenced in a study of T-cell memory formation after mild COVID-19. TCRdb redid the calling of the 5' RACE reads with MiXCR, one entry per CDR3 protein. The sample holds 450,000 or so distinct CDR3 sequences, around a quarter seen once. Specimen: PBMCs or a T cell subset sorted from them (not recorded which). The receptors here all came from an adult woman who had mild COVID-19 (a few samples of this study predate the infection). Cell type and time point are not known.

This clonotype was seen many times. The CDR3 DNA reads TGCGCCAGCAGGATAAGGGGCGGCAGCTCCTACGAGCAGTACTTC. Translated: CASRIRGGSSYEQYF. V is TRBV5-1 and J is TRBJ2-7; D is possibly TRBD1 (5 bases). This CDR3 is 15 amino acids long. Germline lookup yields CDR1 SGHRS and CDR2 YFSETQ. Between the trimmed V and J ends, which lost 5 bases and 0 bases, there was a span of 15 bases.

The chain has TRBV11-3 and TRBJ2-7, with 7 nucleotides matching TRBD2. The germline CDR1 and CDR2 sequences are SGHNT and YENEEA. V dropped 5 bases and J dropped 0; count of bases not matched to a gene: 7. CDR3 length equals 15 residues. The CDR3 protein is CASSQSQRGSYEQYF. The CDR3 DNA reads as TGTGCCAGCAGCCAATCACAGCGGGGCTCCTACGAGCAGTACTTC.

DNA of the CDR3: TGTGCCAGCAGCATGGACTGGGGAACAGATACGCAGTATTTT. It specifies CASSMDWGTDTQYF. The chain employs TRBV11-2 and TRBJ2-3; tentatively, D is TRBD2 (5 bases). Per germline, CDR1 SGHAT and CDR2 FQNNGV. Between the trimmed V and J ends, which lost 5 bases and 3 bases, there was a span of 12 bases. The CDR3 has 14 amino acids. The full variable domain, its missing parts supplied by reference TRBV11-2 and TRBJ2-3, is EAGVAQSPRYKIIEKRQSVAFWCNPISGHATLYWYQQILGQGPKLLIQFQNNGVVDDSQLPKDRFSAERLKGVDSTLKIQPAKLEDSAVYLCASSMDWGTDTQYFGPGTRLTVL.

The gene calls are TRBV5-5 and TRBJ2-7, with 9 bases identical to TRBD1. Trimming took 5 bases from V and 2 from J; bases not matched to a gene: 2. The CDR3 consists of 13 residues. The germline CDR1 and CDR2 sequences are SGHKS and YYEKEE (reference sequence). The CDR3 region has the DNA TGTGCCAGCAGATGGACAGGGGCCTACGAGCAGTACTTC. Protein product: CASRWTGAYEQYF.

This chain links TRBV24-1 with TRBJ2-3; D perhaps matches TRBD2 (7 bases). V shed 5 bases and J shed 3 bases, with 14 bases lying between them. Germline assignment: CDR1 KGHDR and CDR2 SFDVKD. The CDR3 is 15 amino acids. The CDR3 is CATSAVGGHTDTQYF. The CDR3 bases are TGTGCCACCAGTGCCGTGGGGGGGCATACAGATACGCAGTATTTT.

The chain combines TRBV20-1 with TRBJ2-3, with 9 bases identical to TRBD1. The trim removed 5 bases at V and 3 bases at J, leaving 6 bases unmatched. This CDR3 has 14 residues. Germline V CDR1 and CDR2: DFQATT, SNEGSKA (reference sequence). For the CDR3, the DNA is TGCAGTGCTTCGACAGGGGGTTGGACAGATACGCAGTATTTT. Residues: CSASTGGWTDTQYF.

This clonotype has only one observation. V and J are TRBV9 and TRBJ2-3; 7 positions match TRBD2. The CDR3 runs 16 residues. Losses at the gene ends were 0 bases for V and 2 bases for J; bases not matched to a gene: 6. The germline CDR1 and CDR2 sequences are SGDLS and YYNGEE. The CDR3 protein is CASSVEAGDPTDTQYF. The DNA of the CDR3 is TGTGCCAGCAGCGTAGAGGCGGGGGATCCCACAGATACGCAGTATTTT. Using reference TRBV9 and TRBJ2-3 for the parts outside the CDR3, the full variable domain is DSGVTQTPKHLITATGQRVTLRCSPRSGDLSVYWYQQSLDQGLQFLIQYYNGEERAKGNILERFSAQQFPDLHSELNLSSLELGDSALYFCASSVEAGDPTDTQYFGPGTRLTVL.

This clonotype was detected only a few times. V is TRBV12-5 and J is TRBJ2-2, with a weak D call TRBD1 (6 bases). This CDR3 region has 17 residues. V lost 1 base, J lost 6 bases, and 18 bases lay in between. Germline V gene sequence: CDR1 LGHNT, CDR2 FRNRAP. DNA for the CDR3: TGTGCTAGTGGTTTGGCAGGGGCCGGGTCAGGTTCCGGGGAGCTGTTTTTT. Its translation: CASGLAGAGSGSGELFF.

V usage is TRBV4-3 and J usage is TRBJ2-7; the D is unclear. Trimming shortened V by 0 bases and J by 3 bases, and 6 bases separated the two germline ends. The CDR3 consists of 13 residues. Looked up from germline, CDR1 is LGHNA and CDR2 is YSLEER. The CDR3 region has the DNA TGCGCCAGCAGCCAAGATACGATCTACGAGCAGTACTTC. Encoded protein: CASSQDTIYEQYF.

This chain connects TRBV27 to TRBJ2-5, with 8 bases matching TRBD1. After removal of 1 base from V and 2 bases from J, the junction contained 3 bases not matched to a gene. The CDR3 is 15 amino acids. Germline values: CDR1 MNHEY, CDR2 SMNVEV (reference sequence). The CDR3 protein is CASSLWTGTQETQYF. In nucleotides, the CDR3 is TGTGCCAGCAGTTTATGGACAGGGACGCAAGAGACCCAGTACTTC.

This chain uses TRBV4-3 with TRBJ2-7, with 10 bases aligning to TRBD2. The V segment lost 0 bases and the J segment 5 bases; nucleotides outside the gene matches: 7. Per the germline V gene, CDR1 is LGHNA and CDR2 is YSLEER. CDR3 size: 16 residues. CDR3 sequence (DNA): TGCGCCAGCAGCCAAGATAAGCTAGCGGGAGTTGACGAGCAGTACTTC. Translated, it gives CASSQDKLAGVDEQYF.

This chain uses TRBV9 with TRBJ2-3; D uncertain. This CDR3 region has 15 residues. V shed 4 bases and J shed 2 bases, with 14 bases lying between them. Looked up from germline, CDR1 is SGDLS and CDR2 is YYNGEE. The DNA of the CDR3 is TGTGCCAGCAGCTCGCGAGGATGGGACACAGATACGCAGTATTTT. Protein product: CASSSRGWDTDTQYF.

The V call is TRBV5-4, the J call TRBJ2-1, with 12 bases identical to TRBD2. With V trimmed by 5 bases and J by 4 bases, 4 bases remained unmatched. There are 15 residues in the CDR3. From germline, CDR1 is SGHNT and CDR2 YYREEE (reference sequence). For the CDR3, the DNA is TGTGCCAGCAGGCTAGCGGGAGGGAATTACAATGAGCAGTTCTTC. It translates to CASRLAGGNYNEQFF.

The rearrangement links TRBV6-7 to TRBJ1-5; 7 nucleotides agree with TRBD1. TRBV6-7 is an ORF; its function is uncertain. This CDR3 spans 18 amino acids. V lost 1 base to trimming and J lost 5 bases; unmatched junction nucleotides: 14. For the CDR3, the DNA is TGTGCCAGCAGTTACTACGACCCCCGCGACAGGGCCCATCAGCCCCAGCATTTT. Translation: CASSYYDPRDRAHQPQHF.

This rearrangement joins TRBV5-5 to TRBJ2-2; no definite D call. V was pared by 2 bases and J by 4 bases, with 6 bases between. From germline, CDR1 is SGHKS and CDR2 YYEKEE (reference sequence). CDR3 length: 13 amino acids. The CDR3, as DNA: TGTGCCAGCAGCTTTATAGGCACCGGGGAGCTGTTTTTT. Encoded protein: CASSFIGTGELFF. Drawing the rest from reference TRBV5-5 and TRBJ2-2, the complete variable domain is DAGVTQSPTHLIKTRGQQVTLRCSPISGHKSVSWYQQVLGQGPQFIFQYYEKEERGRGNFPDRFSARQFPNYSSELNVNALLLGDSALYLCASSFIGTGELFFGEGSRLTVL.

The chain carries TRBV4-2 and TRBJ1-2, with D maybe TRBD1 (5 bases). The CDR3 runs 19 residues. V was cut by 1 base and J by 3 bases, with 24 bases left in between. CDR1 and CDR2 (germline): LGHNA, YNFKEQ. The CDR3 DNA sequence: TGTGCCAGCAGCCAAGTAGGTGGACAATTACTCTCGATGGACTATGGCTACACCTTC. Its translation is CASSQVGGQLLSMDYGYTF.

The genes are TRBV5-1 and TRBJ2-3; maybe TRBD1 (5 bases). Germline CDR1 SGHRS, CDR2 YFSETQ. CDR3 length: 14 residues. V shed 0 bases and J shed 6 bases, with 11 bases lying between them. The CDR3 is CASSLARERDTQYF. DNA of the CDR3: TGCGCCAGCAGCTTGGCCAGGGAAAGGGATACGCAGTATTTT. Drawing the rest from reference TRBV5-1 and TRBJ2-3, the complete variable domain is KAGVTQTPRYLIKTRGQQVTLSCSPISGHRSVSWYQQTPGQGLQFLFEYFSETQRNKGNFPGRFSGRQFSNSRSEMNVSTLELGDSALYLCASSLARERDTQYFGPGTRLTVL.

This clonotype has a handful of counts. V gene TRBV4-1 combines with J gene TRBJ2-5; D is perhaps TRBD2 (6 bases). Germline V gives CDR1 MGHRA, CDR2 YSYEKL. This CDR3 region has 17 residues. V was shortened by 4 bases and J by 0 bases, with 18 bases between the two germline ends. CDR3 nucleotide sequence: TGCGCCAGCAGCCCCCTAGGAGGAGGGTACGACCAAGAGACCCAGTACTTC. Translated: CASSPLGGGYDQETQYF.

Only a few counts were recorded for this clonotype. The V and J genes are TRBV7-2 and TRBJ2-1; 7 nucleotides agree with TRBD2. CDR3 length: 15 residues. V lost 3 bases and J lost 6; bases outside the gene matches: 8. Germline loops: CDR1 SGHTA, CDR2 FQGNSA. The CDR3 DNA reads TGTGCCAGCAGCTTTGGTCCGGGAGGAGGCAATGAGCAGTTCTTC. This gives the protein CASSFGPGGGNEQFF.

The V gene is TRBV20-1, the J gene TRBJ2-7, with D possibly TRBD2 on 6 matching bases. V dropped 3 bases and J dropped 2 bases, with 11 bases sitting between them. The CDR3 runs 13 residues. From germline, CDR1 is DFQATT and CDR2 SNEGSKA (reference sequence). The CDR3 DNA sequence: TGCAGTGCTAGCCCCGGGGGAGCCTACGAGCAGTACTTC. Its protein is CSASPGGAYEQYF.

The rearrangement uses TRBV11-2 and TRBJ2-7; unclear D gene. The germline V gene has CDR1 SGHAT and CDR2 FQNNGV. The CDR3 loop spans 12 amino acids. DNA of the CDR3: TGTGCAACGGGCTCCGGGCCCTACGAGCAGTACTTC. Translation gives CATGSGPYEQYF.

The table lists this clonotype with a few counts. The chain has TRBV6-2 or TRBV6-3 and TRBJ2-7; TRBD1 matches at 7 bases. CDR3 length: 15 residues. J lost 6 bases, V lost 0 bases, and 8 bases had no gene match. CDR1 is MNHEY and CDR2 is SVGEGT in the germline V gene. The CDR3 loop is CASSYSTGNIGEQYF. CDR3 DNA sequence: TGTGCCAGCAGTTACTCGACAGGGAACATTGGCGAGCAGTACTTC.